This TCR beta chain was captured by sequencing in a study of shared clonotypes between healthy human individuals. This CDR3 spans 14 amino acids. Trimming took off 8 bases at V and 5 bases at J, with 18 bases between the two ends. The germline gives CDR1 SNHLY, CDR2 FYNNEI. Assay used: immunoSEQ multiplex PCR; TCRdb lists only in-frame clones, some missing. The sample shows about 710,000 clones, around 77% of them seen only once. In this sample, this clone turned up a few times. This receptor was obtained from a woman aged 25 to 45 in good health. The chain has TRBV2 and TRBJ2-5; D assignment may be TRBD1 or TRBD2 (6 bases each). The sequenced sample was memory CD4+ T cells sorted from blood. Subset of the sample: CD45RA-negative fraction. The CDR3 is CASRGGRARETQYF. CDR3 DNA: TGTGCCAGCCGAGGGGGGAGAGCACGGGAGACCCAGTACTTC. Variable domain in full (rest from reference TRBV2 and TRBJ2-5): EPEVTQTPSHQVTQMGQEVILRCVPISNHLYFYWYRQILGQKVEFLVSFYNNEISEKSEIFDDQFSVERPDGSNFTLKIRSTKLEDSAMYFCASRGGRARETQYFGPGTRLLVL.